Below, 17 T cell receptor beta chains from the same sample are listed, as sequenced in a study of shared clonotypes between healthy human individuals. The table came from immunoSEQ multiplex PCR; TCRdb's copy has only in-frame clones and leaves some out. Among 2 million to 2.5 million clones listed, 92% were seen once. Material for sequencing was naive CD4+ T cells from PBMCs. The subset was: CD45RA+ positively selected. These receptors came from a man younger than 35 in good health. Some clones in this sample may be carry-over from other donors' samples.

This clone was seen only once. Other DNA sequences in this specimen translate into the identical CDR3. CDR3 amino acids: CASSLWTGGSTEAFF. Written as DNA, the CDR3 is TGTGCCAGCAGTTTATGGACAGGCGGGAGCACTGAAGCTTTCTTT. V is TRBV28 and J is TRBJ1-1; D is possibly TRBD1 (6 bases). The V gene's germline CDR1 is MDHEN and CDR2 SYDVKM. Trimming stripped 0 bases from V and 4 bases from J, with 12 bases between. The CDR3 extends over 15 amino acids. Full variable domain (outside the CDR3, taken from reference TRBV28 and TRBJ1-1): DVKVTQSSRYLVKRTGEKVFLECVQDMDHENMFWYRQDPGLGLRLIYFSYDVKMKEKGDIPEGYSVSREKKERFSLILESASTNQTSMYLCASSLWTGGSTEAFFGQGTRLTVV.

The V call is TRBV7-8, the J call TRBJ1-2; no clear D. V dropped 5 bases and J dropped 0 bases, with 13 bases sitting between them. The CDR3 runs to 15 residues. CDR1 SGHVS and CDR2 FQNEAQ come from the germline V gene. The CDR3 coding sequence is TGTGCCAGCAGCCTGACGGCTGGAGCTAACTATGGCTACACCTTC. Protein: CASSLTAGANYGYTF.

V and J are TRBV7-7 and TRBJ2-1; D remains ambiguous. Germline CDR1 is SSHAT and CDR2 is FNYEAQ (reference sequence). Deletions cut 1 base from V and 4 bases from J, with 5 bases between. The length of the CDR3 is 13 residues. The CDR3 DNA sequence: TGTGCCAGCAGCTTAGAAAAGTACAATGAGCAGTTCTTC. Protein product: CASSLEKYNEQFF.

This rearrangement joins TRBV5-6 to TRBJ1-4; D unresolved. Germline assignment: CDR1 SGHDT and CDR2 YYEEEE. Trimming cost V 0 bases and J 12 bases, with 12 bases left between them. This CDR3 has 13 amino acids. CDR3 sequence (DNA): TGTGCCAGCAGCTTGGTTGGGCCGGCGGAACTGTTTTTT. It encodes CASSLVGPAELFF.

In this sample, this clone turned up once. J is TRBJ1-4 and V is TRBV6-1; TRBD1 agrees at 7 bases. The CDR3 is 15 amino acids. V lost 7 bases, J lost 0 bases, and 5 bases stayed unmatched. Germline values: CDR1 MNHNS, CDR2 SASEGT. Here the CDR3 DNA reads TGTGCCAGCAACCTAGGGGGCGCAACTAATGAAAAACTGTTTTTT. As protein: CASNLGGATNEKLFF.

This chain joins TRBV5-8 and TRBJ1-1; possible D gene TRBD1, 5 bases. Germline values: CDR1 SGHTS, CDR2 YDEGEE. V was trimmed by 2 bases and J by 1 base, leaving 15 bases between them. The CDR3 spans 16 residues. Written as DNA, the CDR3 is TGTGCCAGCAGCTTTTACACTGGGGCCTCGAACACTGAAGCTTTCTTT. Its translation: CASSFYTGASNTEAFF. The full variable domain, completed using reference TRBV5-8 and TRBJ1-1, is EAGVTQSPTHLIKTRGQQATLRCSPISGHTSVYWYQQALGLGLQFLLWYDEGEERNRGNFPPRFSGRQFPNYSSELNVNALELEDSALYLCASSFYTGASNTEAFFGQGTRLTVV.

The rearrangement uses TRBV19 and TRBJ2-1, with a possible D match to TRBD2 (5 bases). This CDR3 is 17 amino acids long. With 7 bases removed from V and 0 bases from J, the gap between germline ends came to 19 bases. CDR1 is LNHDA, CDR2 SQIVND, per germline (reference sequence). This chain's CDR3 is CASIGGGFPSSYNEQFF. CDR3 DNA sequence: TGTGCCAGTATTGGAGGAGGATTTCCGAGCTCCTACAATGAGCAGTTCTTC.

The genes are TRBV30 and TRBJ1-4; D gene unclear. Deletions cut 3 bases from V and 8 bases from J, with 16 bases between. CDR1 GTSNPN and CDR2 SVGIG come from the germline V gene (reference sequence). The CDR3 runs 14 residues. This CDR3 reads CAWRRVAGYEKLFF. In nucleotides, the CDR3 is TGTGCCTGGAGGCGTGTCGCGGGATACGAAAAACTGTTTTTT.

The V and J genes are TRBV29-1 and TRBJ2-6; D unresolved. The CDR3 is 13 amino acids. Germline V gene lookup returns CDR1 SQVTM and CDR2 ANQGSEA. V was clipped by 7 bases and J by 0 bases, with 7 bases between them. As DNA, the CDR3 is TGCAGCGCCATAAGCTCTGGGGCCAACGTCCTGACTTTC. Its translation is CSAISSGANVLTF.

The chain couples TRBV6-5 to TRBJ1-1, with unresolved D. Trimming shortened V by 5 bases and J by 4 bases, and 11 bases separated the two germline ends. CDR3 length: 13 residues. From germline, CDR1 is MNHEY and CDR2 SVGAGI. In DNA form, the CDR3 reads TGTGCCAGCAGTGCCCACTCATCCACTGAAGCTTTCTTT. Translating gives CASSAHSSTEAFF.

This sequence joins TRBV27 and TRBJ2-2; 7 bases agree with TRBD1. This CDR3 is 15 amino acids long. After removal of 5 bases from V and 6 bases from J, the junction contained 9 bases not matched to a gene. Germline values: CDR1 MNHEY, CDR2 SMNVEV (reference sequence). As DNA, the CDR3 is TGTGCCAGCAGTCCTACAGGGGTGATGGCCGGGGAGCTGTTTTTT. Protein: CASSPTGVMAGELFF.

The chain is built from TRBV19 and TRBJ2-2, with unresolved D. There are 14 residues in the CDR3. Trimming removed 3 bases at V and 1 base at J, with 6 bases between. Germline V gene lookup returns CDR1 LNHDA and CDR2 SQIVND (reference sequence). CDR3 region: CASSIQLNTGELFF. The CDR3 nucleotides are TGTGCCAGTAGTATCCAGCTGAACACCGGGGAGCTGTTTTTT.

The rearrangement links TRBV28 to TRBJ1-2, with D maybe TRBD1 (5 bases). Germline values: CDR1 MDHEN, CDR2 SYDVKM. The CDR3 runs to 15 residues. With 4 bases removed from V and 3 bases from J, the gap between germline ends came to 15 bases. In DNA, the CDR3 is TGTGCCAGCAGTTCCCCACCAACAGGAGACTATGGCTACACCTTC. Translated, it gives CASSSPPTGDYGYTF.

The chain employs TRBV6-1 and TRBJ1-4, with 10 nucleotides matching TRBD1. There are 15 residues in the CDR3. In germline, CDR1 is MNHNS, CDR2 SASEGT. V lost 4 bases, J lost 6 bases, and 5 bases stayed unmatched. CDR3 residues: CASSGTGTGDEKLFF. For the CDR3, the DNA is TGTGCCAGCAGTGGCACCGGGACAGGGGATGAAAAACTGTTTTTT.

The rearrangement links TRBV7-6 to TRBJ2-5; 7 bases map to TRBD1. With V trimmed by 4 bases and J by 2 bases, 10 bases remained unmatched. Germline assignment: CDR1 SGHVS and CDR2 FNYEAQ. The CDR3 consists of 16 residues. The CDR3 spells CASSSYQTGLQETQYF. In nucleotides, the CDR3 is TGTGCCAGCAGCTCCTACCAGACAGGGTTACAAGAGACCCAGTACTTC.

This clone has a handful of counts. The rearrangement links TRBV2 to TRBJ1-5, with a possible D match to TRBD1 (6 bases). Germline-derived CDR1 and CDR2 are SNHLY and FYNNEI. Trimming took 11 bases from V and 3 from J, leaving 11 bases between them. The CDR3 totals 12 residues. The CDR3 sequence is CAEGGNNQPQHF. CDR3 nucleotides: TGTGCCGAGGGGGGAAACAATCAGCCCCAGCATTTT.

A single count supports this clone. The chain recombines TRBV27 with TRBJ2-5; TRBD2 matches 10 bases. Germline values: CDR1 MNHEY, CDR2 SMNVEV (reference sequence). The V segment lost 1 base and the J segment 5 bases; nucleotides outside the gene matches: 10. The CDR3 has 17 residues. CDR3 nucleotide sequence: TGTGCCAGCAGTTTATTCAGCCTAGCGGGAGAAGGGGAGACCCAGTACTTC. Amino acid sequence: CASSLFSLAGEGETQYF.